Presented here are 17 T cell receptor beta chains from one specimen sequenced in a study of blood T cell repertoires in COVID-19. TCRdb's copy holds only in-frame clones and misses some; the assay was immunoSEQ multiplex PCR. The sample yields almost 300,000 clones, 89% seen once. Sequencing input: peripheral blood. The receptors were sampled from a woman in her twenties or thirties with COVID-19, enrolled during active disease.

The chain joins TRBV19 to TRBJ1-1, with no clear D. CDR3 length: 16 residues. Germline CDR1 is LNHDA and CDR2 is SQIVND (reference sequence). V lost 7 bases, J lost 12 bases, and 30 bases lay in between. CDR3 in amino acids: CASTPLEAATFTRPFF. The CDR3 nucleotides read TGTGCCAGTACCCCCTTGGAGGCAGCAACCTTCACTCGGCCTTTCTTT. The full variable domain, in which reference TRBV19 and TRBJ1-1 provide the parts outside the CDR3, is DGGITQSPKYLFRKEGQNVTLSCEQNLNHDAMYWYRQDPGQGLRLIYYSQIVNDFQKGDIAEGYSVSREKKESFPLTVTSAQKNPTAFYLCASTPLEAATFTRPFFGQGTRLTVV.

The chain has TRBV12-3 or TRBV12-4 and TRBJ1-4; D remains unclear. V lost 2 bases, J lost 8 bases, and 9 bases lay in between. This CDR3 is 13 amino acids long. In DNA, the CDR3 is TGTGCCAGCAGTTTATCGGGAGGAGAAAAACTGTTTTTT. This codes for CASSLSGGEKLFF.

This chain joins TRBV28 and TRBJ2-5; no reliable D call. Germline CDR1 reads MDHEN; CDR2 reads SYDVKM. The ends were cut back, 3 bases at V and 1 base at J, with 12 bases in the middle. The CDR3 covers 15 residues. Here the CDR3 reads CASSLALGFQETQYF. CDR3 sequence (DNA): TGTGCCAGCAGTTTGGCCCTCGGGTTCCAAGAGACCCAGTACTTC.

J is TRBJ1-2 and V is TRBV19; D perhaps matches TRBD1 (6 bases). Trimming shortened V by 6 bases and J by 7 bases, and 24 bases separated the two germline ends. CDR3 size: 16 residues. Germline V gives CDR1 LNHDA, CDR2 SQIVND (reference sequence). The CDR3 DNA sequence: TGTGCCAGTAGCCAGACCATCACAGGGTCGGCTAGTGGCTACACCTTC. Its translation is CASSQTITGSASGYTF.

This CDR3 is CASSLVIDSQAFF. As DNA, the CDR3 is TGCGCCAGCAGCTTGGTTATTGACAGCCAGGCTTTCTTT. The rearrangement uses TRBV5-1 and TRBJ1-1, with D possibly TRBD1 on 5 matching bases. The CDR3 has 13 amino acids. Trimming cost V 0 bases and J 11 bases, with 14 bases left between them. From germline, CDR1 is SGHRS and CDR2 YFSETQ.

This chain connects TRBV5-1 to TRBJ1-2; TRBD1 aligns across 8 bases. The CDR3 is 14 amino acids. The germline CDR1 and CDR2 sequences are SGHRS and YFSETQ. With 3 bases clipped from V and 2 bases from J, the junction kept 3 bases outside the gene matches. The CDR3 bases are TGCGCCAGCAGCTGGGGGGACAGGAACTATGGCTACACCTTC. The encoded protein is CASSWGDRNYGYTF. Full variable domain (missing parts from reference TRBV5-1 and TRBJ1-2): KAGVTQTPRYLIKTRGQQVTLSCSPISGHRSVSWYQQTPGQGLQFLFEYFSETQRNKGNFPGRFSGRQFSNSRSEMNVSTLELGDSALYLCASSWGDRNYGYTFGSGTRLTVV.

The chain links TRBV28 to TRBJ1-1; 10 bases map to TRBD1. This CDR3 comprises 15 residues. V trimming: 5 bases; J trimming: 12 bases; junction bases outside the gene matches: 15. The germline CDR1 and CDR2 sequences are MDHEN and SYDVKM. The CDR3 DNA is TGTGCCAGCAGTCCCATGACAGGGGGCGGCTTTAAAACTTTCTTT. The encoded protein is CASSPMTGGGFKTFF.

The V and J genes are TRBV7-9 and TRBJ2-3, with D possibly matching TRBD2 (5 bases). The germline V gene has CDR1 SEHNR and CDR2 FQNEAQ (reference sequence). The CDR3 is 15 residues long. V lost 8 bases to trimming and J lost 3 bases, with 18 bases between them. The CDR3 protein is CASGPSGVETDTQYF. In nucleotides, the CDR3 is TGTGCCAGCGGACCTTCCGGGGTAGAGACAGATACGCAGTATTTT.

The chain joins TRBV10-2 to TRBJ1-5; 7 nucleotides line up with TRBD1. Trimming removed 5 bases from V and 7 bases from J; junction bases left unmatched: 8. There are 14 residues in the CDR3. Germline values: CDR1 WSHSY, CDR2 SAAADI. CDR3 nucleotides: TGCGCCAGCAGTCCCACAGGGGCCGGGCAGCCCCAGCATTTT. Protein sequence: CASSPTGAGQPQHF.

V usage is TRBV3-1 (or the pseudogene TRBV3-2) and J usage is TRBJ2-1, with D maybe TRBD2 (7 bases). The CDR3 runs 13 residues. CDR1 and CDR2 (germline): LGHDT, YNNKEL (reference sequence). V was trimmed by 3 bases and J by 7 bases, leaving 10 bases between them. The CDR3 protein is CASSQRGGNEQFF. The CDR3 nucleotides are TGTGCCAGCAGCCAGAGGGGGGGGAATGAGCAGTTCTTC.

The gene calls are TRBV27 and TRBJ2-3; 10 nucleotides line up with TRBD2. The CDR3 runs to 18 residues. V lost 5 bases and J lost 5; bases outside the gene matches: 16. Germline V gene lookup returns CDR1 MNHEY and CDR2 SMNVEV (reference sequence). The CDR3 here is CASSLAPLAGVRVDTQYF. The DNA of the CDR3 is TGTGCCAGCAGTCTAGCCCCTCTAGCGGGGGTTCGCGTAGATACGCAGTATTTT.

The chain is built from TRBV7-9 and TRBJ1-4; D remains unclear. This CDR3 has 17 amino acids. V gave up 2 bases and J gave up 8 bases, with 21 bases separating them. Germline V lookup: CDR1 SEHNR, CDR2 FQNEAQ (reference sequence). CDR3 in amino acids: CASSLFISRGTREKLFF. The CDR3 coding sequence is TGTGCCAGCAGCTTATTCATTTCACGGGGTACGAGAGAAAAACTGTTTTTT.

The chain uses TRBV19 and TRBJ1-1; a possible D gene is TRBD1 (6 bases). Trimming left V 3 bases short and J 2 bases short, with 10 bases between. CDR3 length: 14 residues. Germline V CDR1 and CDR2: LNHDA, SQIVND (reference sequence). The CDR3 bases are TGTGCCAGTAGTATGGGGGGGCTCAACACTGAAGCTTTCTTT. It is translated as CASSMGGLNTEAFF. The variable domain in full, with the rest retrieved from reference TRBV19 and TRBJ1-1, is DGGITQSPKYLFRKEGQNVTLSCEQNLNHDAMYWYRQDPGQGLRLIYYSQIVNDFQKGDIAEGYSVSREKKESFPLTVTSAQKNPTAFYLCASSMGGLNTEAFFGQGTRLTVV.

This sequence joins TRBV4-1 and TRBJ1-5; D is perhaps TRBD1 (6 bases). The V end was cut by 2 bases, the J end by 9 bases, with 17 bases between. Germline loops: CDR1 MGHRA, CDR2 YSYEKL. The CDR3 runs to 15 residues. CDR3 nucleotide sequence: TGCGCCAGCAGCCAACGACAGGCAGCCCGCGCGCCCCAGCATTTT. Translating it yields CASSQRQAARAPQHF.

The rearrangement joins TRBV5-1 to TRBJ1-1; D gene unclear. The CDR3 loop spans 12 amino acids. Per the germline V gene, CDR1 is SGHRS and CDR2 is YFSETQ. V was clipped by 4 bases and J by 11 bases, with 15 bases between them. The CDR3 sequence is CASSTLPGMAFF. The CDR3 DNA sequence: TGCGCCAGCAGCACCTTACCCGGGATGGCTTTCTTT.

The chain joins TRBV5-4 to TRBJ1-2; unclear D gene. CDR3 length: 14 amino acids. V lost 3 bases and J lost 0, with 9 bases in between. Germline assignment: CDR1 SGHNT and CDR2 YYREEE (reference sequence). This CDR3 reads CASSYLVANYGYTF. The CDR3 DNA reads as TGTGCCAGCAGCTACTTGGTCGCTAACTATGGCTACACCTTC.

The chain carries TRBV5-5 and TRBJ1-1; the D is unclear. V shed 4 bases and J shed 6 bases, with 13 bases lying between them. The CDR3 is 13 residues long. Per germline, CDR1 SGHKS and CDR2 YYEKEE (reference sequence). CDR3 DNA sequence: TGTGCCAGCAGCACCTACGTGATTTCTGAAGCTTTCTTT. Translated: CASSTYVISEAFF.